This T cell receptor beta chain was found in a study of T cell repertoires in aging, cancer and after chemotherapy. Study background: Six age groups, ranging from 30 or younger to 70 or older, included the donors. Chronic lymphocytic leukemia patients on fludarabine- or bendamustine-based regimens gave paired samples before and after chemotherapy. Findings and caveats of the study: In hematological cancer patients, infiltrated lymphoid organs may have impaired thymic emigration or peripheral T cell expansion. Rebound thymic output was suggested by rising median generation probability during chemotherapy in each cancer cohort.

With V trimmed by 7 bases and J by 2 bases, 13 bases remained unmatched. This CDR3 is 17 amino acids long. This clonotype was seen a few times. Its antigen is undetermined. TCR beta rearrangements were amplified from peripheral blood genomic DNA. Multiplex touch-down PCR with TRB-A/B primers amplified rearranged V-D-J TRB sequences. TCRdb reprocessed the multiplex PCR reads with MiXCR, giving one entry per CDR3 protein. The sample lists 10,000 to 15,000 distinct CDR3 sequences; approximately 28% were seen once. The J gene is TRBJ2-3, the V gene TRBV12-3 or TRBV12-4; 9 positions agree with TRBD2. The sequenced sample consisted of blood. The clonotype originates from a human donor with a blood cancer. The CDR3 bases are TGTGCCAGCACCCTAAGCAGGCTAGCGGGACCCACAGATACGCAGTATTTT. This encodes CASTLSRLAGPTDTQYF.